The 32 T cell receptor beta chains below were found in one sample sequenced in a study of shared clonotypes between healthy human individuals. The method was immunoSEQ multiplex PCR; TCRdb's version includes in-frame clones alone and lacks a portion of them. The repertoire holds approximately 2.5 million clones, with more than 85% as singletons. The sequencing sample was made of naive CD4+ T cells from PBMCs. The subset was: CD45RA+ positively selected. These TCRs come from a man aged 18 to 35 in good health. Some clones in this sample may be carry-over from other donors' samples.

J is TRBJ1-6 and V is TRBV6-6; 7 bases align to TRBD1. This CDR3 is built from 15 residues. J gave up 9 bases and V 2 bases, and 7 bases lay outside the gene matches. Germline values: CDR1 MNHNY, CDR2 SVGAGI (reference sequence). Written as DNA, the CDR3 is TGTGCCAGCAGTTACGACAGCCCAGGGGGTTCACCCCTCCACTTT. Amino acid sequence: CASSYDSPGGSPLHF.

V gene TRBV7-9 combines with J gene TRBJ1-4; maybe TRBD1 (5 bases). V was shortened by 4 bases and J by 4 bases, with 10 bases between the two germline ends. From germline, CDR1 is SEHNR and CDR2 FQNEAQ (reference sequence). The CDR3 sequence is 14 residues long. Here the CDR3 reads CASSSGDGNEKLFF. DNA for the CDR3: TGTGCCAGCAGCTCGGGGGACGGTAATGAAAAACTGTTTTTT.

The genes are TRBV6-4 and TRBJ1-6, with TRBD1 as a possible D gene (5 bases). The CDR3 length is 13 residues. With 3 bases removed from V and 7 bases from J, the gap between germline ends came to 7 bases. Looked up from germline, CDR1 is MRHNA and CDR2 is SNTAGT. CDR3 coding DNA: TGTGCCAGCAGTGAAGAGGGGAATTCACCCCTCCACTTT. Encoded protein: CASSEEGNSPLHF.

This chain links TRBV5-1 with TRBJ1-2, with D maybe TRBD1 (5 bases). Per germline, CDR1 SGHRS and CDR2 YFSETQ. CDR3 length equals 16 residues. Trimming removed 0 bases at V and 0 bases at J, with 12 bases between. In DNA, the CDR3 is TGCGCCAGCAGCTTGGGGTCTACAGGCCCTAACTATGGCTACACCTTC. Residues: CASSLGSTGPNYGYTF.

This clone was observed once. The J gene is TRBJ1-1, the V gene TRBV19, with D unclear. Germline assignment: CDR1 LNHDA and CDR2 SQIVND (reference sequence). Trimming cost V 4 bases and J 1 base, with 25 bases left between them. The CDR3 contains 19 residues. CDR3 region: CASSNPYFVTPRSNTEAFF. CDR3 nucleotides: TGTGCCAGTAGTAATCCGTATTTCGTGACCCCGCGCTCGAACACTGAAGCTTTCTTT.

V usage is TRBV28 and J usage is TRBJ2-7, with 7 bases lining up with TRBD2. This CDR3 contains 15 residues. Germline V gene sequence: CDR1 MDHEN, CDR2 SYDVKM. Trimming at V came to 2 bases and at J to 7 bases, leaving 11 bases not matched to a gene. DNA of the CDR3: TGTGCCAGCAGTTTAAGCGGAGCGGGGCGTGTGGAGCAGTACTTC. Translating gives CASSLSGAGRVEQYF.

The chain couples TRBV5-1 to TRBJ2-7; TRBD1 matches 8 bases. CDR1 is SGHRS, CDR2 YFSETQ, per germline. After removal of 0 bases from V and 3 bases from J, the junction contained 8 bases not matched to a gene. The CDR3 is 16 amino acids. CDR3 residues: CASSLDGQGAGYEQYF. The CDR3 nucleotides are TGCGCCAGCAGCTTGGACGGGCAGGGGGCGGGCTACGAGCAGTACTTC. The full variable domain, completed using reference TRBV5-1 and TRBJ2-7, is KAGVTQTPRYLIKTRGQQVTLSCSPISGHRSVSWYQQTPGQGLQFLFEYFSETQRNKGNFPGRFSGRQFSNSRSEMNVSTLELGDSALYLCASSLDGQGAGYEQYFGPGTRLTVT.

The chain combines TRBV9 with TRBJ2-3; 9 nucleotides line up with TRBD2. This CDR3 has 17 residues. V shed 4 bases and J 5 bases; nucleotides not matched to a gene: 14. Germline CDR1 is SGDLS and CDR2 is YYNGEE. Here the CDR3 DNA reads TGTGCCAGCAGCCCTAATTTTGCTGCGGGAGGGGGAGATACGCAGTATTTT. Translating it yields CASSPNFAAGGGDTQYF.

This clone was counted between two and nine times. The same CDR3 also results from other DNA sequences found in this sample. The rearrangement links TRBV9 to TRBJ2-1; TRBD2 agrees at 10 bases. There are 16 residues in the CDR3. Germline V gene sequence: CDR1 SGDLS, CDR2 YYNGEE. Unmatched junction bases numbered 2, after V lost 2 bases and J lost 0 bases. The CDR3 spells CASSVSSGSSYNEQFF. The CDR3 bases are TGTGCCAGCAGCGTTTCTAGCGGGAGCTCCTACAATGAGCAGTTCTTC.

This sequence joins TRBV27 and TRBJ1-1, with D hard to call. Germline V lookup: CDR1 MNHEY, CDR2 SMNVEV (reference sequence). The CDR3 runs 11 residues. The V and J ends lost 6 bases and 9 bases respectively, with 11 bases between them. The CDR3 nucleotides read TGTGCCAGCAGACTGGGGTCAAAAGCTTTCTTT. Translated: CASRLGSKAFF.

The rearrangement uses TRBV5-1 and TRBJ1-2; possibly TRBD1 for D (6 bases). The CDR3 extends over 15 amino acids. Germline V gene data show CDR1 as SGHRS and CDR2 as YFSETQ. Trimming removed 0 bases at V and 4 bases at J, with 13 bases between. The CDR3 spells CASSLGQVRSYGYTF. CDR3 in DNA: TGCGCCAGCAGCTTGGGACAGGTGCGTTCCTATGGCTACACCTTC.

The rearrangement uses TRBV4-3 and TRBJ2-1, with D unresolved. Germline CDR1 reads LGHNA; CDR2 reads YSLEER. Deletions cut 0 bases from V and 7 bases from J, with 13 bases between. CDR3 length equals 15 residues. The CDR3 sequence is CASSQDPFGGNEQFF. As DNA, the CDR3 is TGCGCCAGCAGCCAAGATCCGTTCGGTGGGAATGAGCAGTTCTTC.

Only one count was recorded for this clone. J is TRBJ2-1 and V is TRBV6-4, with D maybe TRBD2 (6 bases). Trimming removed 4 bases from V and 7 bases from J, with 14 bases in between. The CDR3 is made up of 14 amino acids. Germline lookup yields CDR1 MRHNA and CDR2 SNTAGT. CDR3: CASSVLSGGNEQFF. CDR3 sequence (DNA): TGTGCCAGCAGTGTCCTAAGCGGAGGGAATGAGCAGTTCTTC.

This chain joins TRBV7-2 and TRBJ2-7; D might be TRBD2 (5 bases). This CDR3 spans 15 amino acids. V lost 3 bases and J 3 bases, leaving 15 bases between the germline ends. Germline CDR1 reads SGHTA; CDR2 reads FQGNSA. CDR3 sequence: CASSFRFGGFYEQYF. The DNA for the CDR3 is TGTGCCAGCAGCTTTAGATTCGGCGGGTTCTACGAGCAGTACTTC.

On this clone itself: The sample has other DNA sequences that encode this CDR3 too. The chain carries TRBV5-4 and TRBJ1-5, with 8 bases lining up with TRBD1. The V gene's germline CDR1 is SGHNT and CDR2 YYREEE (reference sequence). Trimming cost V 4 bases and J 2 bases; bases outside gene matches: 5. This CDR3 is built from 15 residues. The CDR3 loop reads CASSIGTGGNQPQHF. The CDR3 bases are TGTGCCAGCAGCATCGGGACAGGCGGCAATCAGCCCCAGCATTTT.

With regard to this clone: In the same sample, other DNA sequences code for this CDR3. Written as DNA, the CDR3 is TGTGCCAGCAGCCTAGGAGGCTATGGCTACACCTTC. Protein: CASSLGGYGYTF. The chain combines TRBV28 with TRBJ1-2, with D hard to call. The V gene's germline CDR1 is MDHEN and CDR2 SYDVKM. This CDR3 spans 12 amino acids. Trimming took off 6 bases at V and 4 bases at J, with 9 bases between the two ends.

Here the CDR3 reads CASSRDRADSNRQFF. In DNA form, the CDR3 reads TGCGCCAGCAGCCGGGACCGGGCTGACTCCAATCGGCAGTTCTTC. The chain has TRBV4-3 and TRBJ2-1; D is tentatively TRBD1 or TRBD2 (5 bases each). CDR3 length: 15 residues. Trimming took 4 bases from V and 12 from J, leaving 22 bases between them. CDR1 and CDR2 (germline): LGHNA, YSLEER.

The chain combines TRBV9 with TRBJ2-1, with a possible D match to TRBD2 (6 bases). V was pared by 2 bases and J by 2 bases, with 11 bases between. The CDR3 contains 15 residues. Germline values: CDR1 SGDLS, CDR2 YYNGEE. The CDR3 DNA sequence: TGTGCCAGCAGCGTCCGGGACTGGCCCTACAATGAGCAGTTCTTC. Protein product: CASSVRDWPYNEQFF.

The rearrangement joins TRBV6-5 to TRBJ2-2; the D call may be TRBD1 or TRBD2 (5 bases each). Trimming pared 2 bases from V and 3 bases from J, leaving 13 bases between. The CDR3 runs to 16 residues. Germline CDR1 is MNHEY and CDR2 is SVGAGI. The CDR3 sequence: CASSYVPGAHTGELFF. In nucleotides, the CDR3 is TGTGCCAGCAGTTACGTTCCCGGGGCCCACACCGGGGAGCTGTTTTTT.

This chain links TRBV5-6 with TRBJ2-3; 9 bases are a match to TRBD2. V shed 0 bases, J shed 2 bases, and the junction held 4 bases outside the gene matches. The CDR3 is 16 residues long. CDR1 is SGHDT and CDR2 is YYEEEE in the germline V gene. The CDR3 loop reads CASSLGLAVHTDTQYF. The DNA of the CDR3 is TGTGCCAGCAGCTTGGGACTAGCGGTCCACACAGATACGCAGTATTTT.

The J gene is TRBJ2-3, the V gene TRBV5-1, with 7 positions matching TRBD2. The V and J ends lost 0 bases and 0 bases, in that order; junction bases with no gene match: 4. Germline lookup yields CDR1 SGHRS and CDR2 YFSETQ. The CDR3 runs to 16 residues. The CDR3 region has the DNA TGCGCCAGCAGCTTGGAGGGGCGGGGGAGCACAGATACGCAGTATTTT. This encodes CASSLEGRGSTDTQYF.

The chain recombines TRBV7-3 with TRBJ2-1, with TRBD1 as a possible D gene (7 bases). Germline CDR1 and CDR2: SGHTA and FQGTGA. This CDR3 has 15 residues. Trimming shortened V by 3 bases and J by 5 bases, and 14 bases separated the two germline ends. The CDR3 DNA is TGTGCCAGCAGCTTGATGGCAGGGGGGCACAATGAGCAGTTCTTC. Residues: CASSLMAGGHNEQFF.

The chain carries TRBV7-2 and TRBJ2-1; 9 positions agree with TRBD2. With 5 bases clipped from V and 8 bases from J, the junction kept 4 bases outside the gene matches. Germline CDR1 and CDR2: SGHTA and FQGNSA. This CDR3 region has 13 residues. The DNA for the CDR3 is TGTGCCAGCAGCCTTAGCGGGAGTTATGAGCAGTTCTTC. Translating gives CASSLSGSYEQFF.

The V gene is TRBV5-5, the J gene TRBJ1-1, with TRBD1 as a possible D gene (5 bases). V was shortened by 5 bases and J by 9 bases, with 20 bases between the two germline ends. This CDR3 contains 14 residues. CDR1 is SGHKS, CDR2 YYEKEE, per germline (reference sequence). The DNA of the CDR3 is TGTGCCAGCAGTTGGGGAGGGGTTGACGGGCAAGCTTTCTTT. This encodes CASSWGGVDGQAFF.

The chain couples TRBV11-2 to TRBJ2-1; D remains ambiguous. This CDR3 spans 12 amino acids. Germline assignment: CDR1 SGHAT and CDR2 FQNNGV. Deletions cut 2 bases from V and 6 bases from J, with 5 bases between. The CDR3 nucleotides read TGTGCCAGCAGCTTAATAGGCAATGAGCAGTTCTTC. It is translated as CASSLIGNEQFF.

The chain links TRBV9 to TRBJ2-2; TRBD2 aligns across 13 bases. The V and J ends lost 3 bases and 3 bases, in that order; junction bases with no gene match: 11. In germline, CDR1 is SGDLS, CDR2 YYNGEE. The CDR3 extends over 19 amino acids. The CDR3 here is CASSARRTSGSRDTGELFF. Written as DNA, the CDR3 is TGTGCCAGCAGCGCGAGACGGACTAGCGGGAGTCGGGACACCGGGGAGCTGTTTTTT.

The chain joins TRBV28 to TRBJ1-2; D possibly corresponds to TRBD1 (5 bases). The length of the CDR3 is 12 residues. In germline, CDR1 is MDHEN, CDR2 SYDVKM. V gave up 4 bases and J gave up 7 bases, with 10 bases separating them. As DNA, the CDR3 is TGTGCCAGCAGTTCGGGACCGGCTGGCTACACCTTC. It codes for CASSSGPAGYTF.

The chain uses TRBV28 and TRBJ2-5; 8 bases agree with TRBD1. The germline V gene has CDR1 MDHEN and CDR2 SYDVKM. V trimming: 6 bases; J trimming: 4 bases; junction bases outside the gene matches: 7. This CDR3 has 14 residues. CDR3 region: CASRGQGAGETQYF. CDR3 in DNA: TGTGCCAGCAGGGGGCAGGGGGCGGGAGAGACCCAGTACTTC.

This clone was seen only once. The chain recombines TRBV11-1 with TRBJ2-5; 7 bases are shared with TRBD2. Germline CDR1 and CDR2: SGHAT and FQDESV (reference sequence). This CDR3 is 17 amino acids long. With 0 bases clipped from V and 1 base from J, the junction kept 8 bases outside the gene matches. CDR3 in amino acids: CASSLALGGYPQETQYF. DNA for the CDR3: TGTGCCAGCAGCTTAGCGCTCGGGGGGTACCCCCAAGAGACCCAGTACTTC. Looking up the rest from reference TRBV11-1 and TRBJ2-5 gives the full variable domain: EAEVAQSPRYKITEKSQAVAFWCDPISGHATLYWYRQILGQGPELLVQFQDESVVDDSQLPKDRFSAERLKGVDSTLKIQPAELGDSAMYLCASSLALGGYPQETQYFGPGTRLLVL.

This clone was observed a single time. The chain uses TRBV2 and TRBJ2-7, with D perhaps matching TRBD1 (6 bases). The CDR3 extends over 13 amino acids. Germline V gene data show CDR1 as SNHLY and CDR2 as FYNNEI. V was shortened by 2 bases and J by 7 bases, with 12 bases between the two germline ends. The CDR3 coding sequence is TGTGCCAGCAGTGAAAGGGTGAGGGGGGAGCAGTACTTC. It codes for CASSERVRGEQYF.

This chain connects TRBV7-2 to TRBJ1-5; D is unresolved. The CDR3 consists of 15 residues. The V and J ends lost 5 bases and 8 bases respectively, with 19 bases between them. The germline V gene has CDR1 SGHTA and CDR2 FQGNSA. The DNA for the CDR3 is TGTGCCAGCAGCAGGCTAGGCGGTCTGGTAGAGCCCCAGCATTTT. This codes for CASSRLGGLVEPQHF.

The rearrangement uses TRBV6-6 and TRBJ2-7, with D uncertain. V lost 6 bases to trimming and J lost 4 bases, with 13 bases between them. The CDR3 consists of 13 residues. The germline CDR1 and CDR2 sequences are MNHNY and SVGAGI (reference sequence). Here the CDR3 reads CASSPPPGYEQYF. The CDR3 DNA reads as TGTGCCAGCAGCCCACCCCCCGGGTACGAGCAGTACTTC.